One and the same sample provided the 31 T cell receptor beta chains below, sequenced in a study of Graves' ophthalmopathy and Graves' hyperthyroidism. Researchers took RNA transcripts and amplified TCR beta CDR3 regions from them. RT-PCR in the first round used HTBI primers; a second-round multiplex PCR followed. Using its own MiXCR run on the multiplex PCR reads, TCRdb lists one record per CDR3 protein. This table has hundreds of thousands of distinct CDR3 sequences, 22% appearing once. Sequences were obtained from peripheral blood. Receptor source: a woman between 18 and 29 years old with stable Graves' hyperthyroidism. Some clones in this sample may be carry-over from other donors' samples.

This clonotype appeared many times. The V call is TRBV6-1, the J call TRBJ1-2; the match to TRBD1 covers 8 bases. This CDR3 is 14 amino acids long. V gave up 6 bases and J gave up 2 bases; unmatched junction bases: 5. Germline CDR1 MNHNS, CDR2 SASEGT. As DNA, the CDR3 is TGTGCCAGCAGGCGGACAGGGCGCAACTATGGCTACACCTTC. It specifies CASRRTGRNYGYTF.

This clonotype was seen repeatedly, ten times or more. The CDR3 DNA reads as TGTGCCAGCCAGACAGCCGCTAACTATGGCTACACCTTC. Amino acid sequence: CASQTAANYGYTF. The chain uses TRBV6-1 and TRBJ1-2, with D possibly matching TRBD1 (5 bases). Germline V gives CDR1 MNHNS, CDR2 SASEGT. Trimming cost V 8 bases and J 0 bases, with 10 bases left between them. The CDR3 length is 13 residues.

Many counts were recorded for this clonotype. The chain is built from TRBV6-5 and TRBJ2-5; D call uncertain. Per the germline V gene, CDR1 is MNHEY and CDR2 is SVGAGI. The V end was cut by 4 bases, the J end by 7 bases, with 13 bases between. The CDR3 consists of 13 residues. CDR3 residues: CASSWTARGTQYF. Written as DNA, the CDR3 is TGTGCCAGCAGTTGGACGGCTAGAGGGACCCAGTACTTC.

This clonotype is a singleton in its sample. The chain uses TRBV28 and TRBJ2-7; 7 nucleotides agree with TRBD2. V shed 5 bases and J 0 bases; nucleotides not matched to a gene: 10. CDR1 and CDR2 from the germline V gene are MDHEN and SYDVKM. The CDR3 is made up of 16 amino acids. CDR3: CASSLLAGASSYEQYF. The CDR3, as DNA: TGTGCCAGCAGTCTATTAGCGGGTGCCAGCTCCTACGAGCAGTACTTC.

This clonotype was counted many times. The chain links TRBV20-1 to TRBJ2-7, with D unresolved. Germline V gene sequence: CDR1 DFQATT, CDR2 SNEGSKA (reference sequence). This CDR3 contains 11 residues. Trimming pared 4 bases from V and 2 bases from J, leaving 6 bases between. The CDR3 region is CSATRTYEQYF. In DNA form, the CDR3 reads TGCAGTGCTACTCGTACCTACGAGCAGTACTTC.

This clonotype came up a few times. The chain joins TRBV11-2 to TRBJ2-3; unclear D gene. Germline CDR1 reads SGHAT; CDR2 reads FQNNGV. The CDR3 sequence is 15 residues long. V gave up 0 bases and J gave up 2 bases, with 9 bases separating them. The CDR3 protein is CASSLDTRSTDTQYF. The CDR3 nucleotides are TGTGCCAGCAGCTTAGACACCCGATCCACAGATACGCAGTATTTT.

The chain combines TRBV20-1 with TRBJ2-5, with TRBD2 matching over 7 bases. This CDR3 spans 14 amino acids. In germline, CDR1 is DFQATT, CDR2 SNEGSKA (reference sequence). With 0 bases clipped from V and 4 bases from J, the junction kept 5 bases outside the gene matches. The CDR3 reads CSARDSRELETQYF. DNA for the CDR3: TGCAGTGCTAGAGATTCGCGGGAGTTAGAGACCCAGTACTTC.

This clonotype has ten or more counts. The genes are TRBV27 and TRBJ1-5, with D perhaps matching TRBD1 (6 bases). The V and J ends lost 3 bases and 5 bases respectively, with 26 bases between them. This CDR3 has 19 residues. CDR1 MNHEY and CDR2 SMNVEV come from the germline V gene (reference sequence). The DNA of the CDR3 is TGTGCCAGCAGTTTCAGAAAATATTCATACGGACAGAAAGATCAGCCCCAGCATTTT. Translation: CASSFRKYSYGQKDQPQHF.

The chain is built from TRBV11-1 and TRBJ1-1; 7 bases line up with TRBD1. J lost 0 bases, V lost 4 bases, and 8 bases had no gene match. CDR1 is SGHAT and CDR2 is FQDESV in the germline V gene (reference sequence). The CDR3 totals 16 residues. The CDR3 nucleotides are TGTGCCAGCAGCTCTTTAGACAGGGACGTGAACACTGAAGCTTTCTTT. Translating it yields CASSSLDRDVNTEAFF.

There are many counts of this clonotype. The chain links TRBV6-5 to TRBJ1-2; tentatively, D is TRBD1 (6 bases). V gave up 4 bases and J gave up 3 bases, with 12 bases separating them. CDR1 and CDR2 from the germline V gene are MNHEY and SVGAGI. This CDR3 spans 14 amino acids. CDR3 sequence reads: CASSSYRADYGYTF. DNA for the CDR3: TGTGCCAGCAGTTCCTACAGGGCTGACTATGGCTACACCTTC.

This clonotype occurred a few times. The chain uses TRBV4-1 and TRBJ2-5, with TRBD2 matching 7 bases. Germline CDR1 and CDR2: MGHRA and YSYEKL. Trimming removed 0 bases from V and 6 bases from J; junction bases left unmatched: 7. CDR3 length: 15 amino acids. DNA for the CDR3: TGCGCCAGCAGCCAAGATTTCGCAGCGGGACAGACCCAGTACTTC. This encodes CASSQDFAAGQTQYF.

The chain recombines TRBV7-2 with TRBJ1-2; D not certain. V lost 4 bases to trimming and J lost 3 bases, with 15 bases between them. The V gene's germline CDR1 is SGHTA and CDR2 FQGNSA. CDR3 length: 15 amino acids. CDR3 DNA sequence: TGTGCCAGCAGCTCACGAGGTGGGGTGGACTATGGCTACACCTTC. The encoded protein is CASSSRGGVDYGYTF.

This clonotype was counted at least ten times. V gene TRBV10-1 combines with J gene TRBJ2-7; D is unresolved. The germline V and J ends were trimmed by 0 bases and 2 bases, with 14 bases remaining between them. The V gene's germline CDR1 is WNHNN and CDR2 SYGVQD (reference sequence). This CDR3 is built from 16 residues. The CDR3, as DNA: TGCGCCAGCAGTGAGTCAGAAGCCAAAGGGACCTACGAGCAGTACTTC. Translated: CASSESEAKGTYEQYF.

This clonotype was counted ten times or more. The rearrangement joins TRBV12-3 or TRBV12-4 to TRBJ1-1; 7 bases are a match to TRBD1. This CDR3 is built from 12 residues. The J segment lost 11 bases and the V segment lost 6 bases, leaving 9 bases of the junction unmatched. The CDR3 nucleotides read TGTGCCAGCAGCCTTAGGGGGCACGCTGCTTTCTTT. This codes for CASSLRGHAAFF.

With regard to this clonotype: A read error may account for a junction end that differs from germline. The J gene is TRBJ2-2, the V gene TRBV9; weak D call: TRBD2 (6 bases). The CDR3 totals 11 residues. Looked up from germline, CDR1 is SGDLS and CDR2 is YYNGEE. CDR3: CASSSPGEVFF. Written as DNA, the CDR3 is TGTGCCAGCAGCTCCCCCGGGGAGGTGTTTTTT. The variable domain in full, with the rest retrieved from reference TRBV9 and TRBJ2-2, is DSGVTQTPKHLITATGQRVTLRCSPRSGDLSVYWYQQSLDQGLQFLIQYYNGEERAKGNILERFSAQQFPDLHSELNLSSLELGDSALYFCASSSPGEVFFGEGSRLTVL.

In nucleotides, the CDR3 is TGTGCCAGTAGTATAGCAGCCCTTTCCTACGAGCAGTACTTC. Its protein is CASSIAALSYEQYF. V and J are TRBV19 and TRBJ2-7; the D is unclear. The germline V and J ends were trimmed by 1 base and 1 base, with 8 bases remaining between them. The CDR3 runs to 14 residues. Germline values: CDR1 LNHDA, CDR2 SQIVND (reference sequence).

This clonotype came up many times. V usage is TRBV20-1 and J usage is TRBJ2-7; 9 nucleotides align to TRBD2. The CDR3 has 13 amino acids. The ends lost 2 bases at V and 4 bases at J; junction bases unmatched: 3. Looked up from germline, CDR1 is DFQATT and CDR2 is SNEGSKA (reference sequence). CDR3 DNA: TGCAGTGCTAGACAGGGACTAGCATACGAGCAGTACTTC. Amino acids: CSARQGLAYEQYF.

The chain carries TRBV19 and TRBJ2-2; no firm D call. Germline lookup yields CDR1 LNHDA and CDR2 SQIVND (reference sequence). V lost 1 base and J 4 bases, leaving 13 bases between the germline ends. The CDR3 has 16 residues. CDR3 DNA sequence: TGTGCCAGTAGTATAGGCACCCGGGTGGGCACCGGGGAGCTGTTTTTT. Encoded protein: CASSIGTRVGTGELFF. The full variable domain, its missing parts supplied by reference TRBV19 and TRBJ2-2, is DGGITQSPKYLFRKEGQNVTLSCEQNLNHDAMYWYRQDPGQGLRLIYYSQIVNDFQKGDIAEGYSVSREKKESFPLTVTSAQKNPTAFYLCASSIGTRVGTGELFFGEGSRLTVL.

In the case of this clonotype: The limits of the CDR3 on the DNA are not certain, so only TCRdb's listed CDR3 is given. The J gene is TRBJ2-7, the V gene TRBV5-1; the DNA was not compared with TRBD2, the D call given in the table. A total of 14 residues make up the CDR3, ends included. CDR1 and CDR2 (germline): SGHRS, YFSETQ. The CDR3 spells CASSFGRGSHEQDV.

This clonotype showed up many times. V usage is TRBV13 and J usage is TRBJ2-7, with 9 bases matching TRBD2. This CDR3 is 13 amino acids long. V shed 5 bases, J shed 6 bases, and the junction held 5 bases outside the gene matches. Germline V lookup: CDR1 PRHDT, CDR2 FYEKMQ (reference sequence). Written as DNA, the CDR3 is TGTGCCAGCAGCCCGGGACTAGCAACCGAGCAGTACTTC. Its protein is CASSPGLATEQYF.

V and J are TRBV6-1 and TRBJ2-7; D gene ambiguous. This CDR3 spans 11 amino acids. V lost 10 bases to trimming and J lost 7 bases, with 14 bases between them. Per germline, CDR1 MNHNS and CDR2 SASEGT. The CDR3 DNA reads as TGTGCCATCTCTGATGCTGGGGAGCAGTACTTC. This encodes CAISDAGEQYF.

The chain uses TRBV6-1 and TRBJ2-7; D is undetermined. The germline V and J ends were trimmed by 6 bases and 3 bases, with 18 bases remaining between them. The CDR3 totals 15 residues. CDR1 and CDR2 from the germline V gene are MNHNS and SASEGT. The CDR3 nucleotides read TGTGCCAGCAGCCAAGATCCCCTGGCTTACTACGAGCAGTACTTC. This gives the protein CASSQDPLAYYEQYF.

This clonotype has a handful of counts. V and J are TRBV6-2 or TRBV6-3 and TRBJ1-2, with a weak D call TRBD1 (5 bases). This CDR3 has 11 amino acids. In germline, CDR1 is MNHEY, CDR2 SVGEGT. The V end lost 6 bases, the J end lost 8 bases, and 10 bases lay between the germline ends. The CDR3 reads CASSQGLGYTF. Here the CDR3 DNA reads TGTGCCAGCAGCCAGGGACTCGGCTACACCTTC.

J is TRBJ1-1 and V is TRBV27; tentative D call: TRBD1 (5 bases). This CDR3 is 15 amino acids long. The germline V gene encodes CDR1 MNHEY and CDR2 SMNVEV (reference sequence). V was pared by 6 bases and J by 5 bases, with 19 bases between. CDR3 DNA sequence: TGTGCCAGCAGCCCTTTAGGGGATAATTGGACTGAAGCTTTCTTT. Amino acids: CASSPLGDNWTEAFF.

As DNA, the CDR3 is TGCAGTGCTAGCGACCCGTCCAGAAACACTGAAGCTTTCTTT. The encoded protein is CSASDPSRNTEAFF. The V and J genes are TRBV20-1 and TRBJ1-1; D ambiguous. Germline lookup yields CDR1 DFQATT and CDR2 SNEGSKA (reference sequence). Trimming removed 3 bases at V and 2 bases at J, with 13 bases between. This CDR3 spans 14 amino acids.

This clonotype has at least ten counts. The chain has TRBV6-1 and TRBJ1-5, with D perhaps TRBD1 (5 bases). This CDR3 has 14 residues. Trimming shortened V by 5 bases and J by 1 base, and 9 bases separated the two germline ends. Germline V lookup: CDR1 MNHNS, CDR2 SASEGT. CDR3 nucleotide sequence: TGTGCCAGCAGTCAAGGGGTAAGCAATCAGCCCCAGCATTTT. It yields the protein CASSQGVSNQPQHF.

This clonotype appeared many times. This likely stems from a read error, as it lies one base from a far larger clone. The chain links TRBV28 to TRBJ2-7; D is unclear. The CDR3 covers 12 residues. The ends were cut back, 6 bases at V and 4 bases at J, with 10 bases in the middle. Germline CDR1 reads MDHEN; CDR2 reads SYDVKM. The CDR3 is CASSPQSYEQYF. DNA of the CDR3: TGTGCCAGCAGCCCACAGAGTTACGAGCAGTACTTC.

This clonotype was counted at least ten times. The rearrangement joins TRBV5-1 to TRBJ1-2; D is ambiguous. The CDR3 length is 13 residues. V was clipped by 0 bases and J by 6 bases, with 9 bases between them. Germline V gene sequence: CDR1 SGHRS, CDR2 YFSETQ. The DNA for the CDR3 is TGCGCCAGCAGCTTGGGTCAGAACCATGGCTACACCTTC. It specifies CASSLGQNHGYTF.

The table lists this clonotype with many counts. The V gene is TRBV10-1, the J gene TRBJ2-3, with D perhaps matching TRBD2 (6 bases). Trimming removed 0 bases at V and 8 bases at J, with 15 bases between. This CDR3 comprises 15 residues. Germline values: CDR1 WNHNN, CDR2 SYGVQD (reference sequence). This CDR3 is CASSESPGSPGTQYF. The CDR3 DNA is TGCGCCAGCAGTGAGTCCCCCGGGAGCCCAGGTACGCAGTATTTT.

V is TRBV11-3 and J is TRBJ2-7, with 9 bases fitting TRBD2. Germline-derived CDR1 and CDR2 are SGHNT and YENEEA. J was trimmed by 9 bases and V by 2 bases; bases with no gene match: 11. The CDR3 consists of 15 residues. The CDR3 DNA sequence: TGTGCCAGCAGCTTAATGGGACTAGCTGGGGGAGGGCAGTACTTC. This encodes CASSLMGLAGGGQYF.

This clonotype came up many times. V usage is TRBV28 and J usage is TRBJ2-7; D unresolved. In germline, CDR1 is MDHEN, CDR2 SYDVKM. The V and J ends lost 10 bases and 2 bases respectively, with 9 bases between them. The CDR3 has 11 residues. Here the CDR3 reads CATRGPYEQYF. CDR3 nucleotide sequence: TGTGCCACACGCGGTCCCTACGAGCAGTACTTC.